The clone carrying this T cell receptor beta chain was recorded only once. Its specificity is not known. TCRdb reprocessed the 5' RACE reads via MiXCR and lists one record per CDR3 protein. The repertoire holds 500,000 to 550,000 distinct CDR3 sequences, with under 25% as singletons. The data were taken from a study of identical twins. Looked up from germline, CDR1 is KGHDR and CDR2 is SFDVKD. Unmatched junction bases numbered 9, after V lost 4 bases and J lost 3 bases. CDR3 length: 17 residues. Study-wide points: Out-of-frame alpha sequences shared between twins exhibited an excess of low generation probability.

These data were also reused for a study on yellow fever vaccine responses in identical twins.

Input material: CD4+ T cells sorted from blood. The chain combines TRBV24-1 with TRBJ2-1; 9 nucleotides match TRBD2. This receptor was obtained from a woman younger than 35 in good health. Here the CDR3 reads CATSDLAGEGLYNEQFF. The CDR3 DNA follows: TGTGCCACCAGTGACTTAGCGGGAGAAGGCCTCTACAATGAGCAGTTCTTC.